These 26 T cell receptor beta chains were sequenced from one sample in a study of T cell changes during pregnancy in multiple sclerosis. Clones were read by immunoSEQ multiplex PCR, and TCRdb kept only the in-frame ones, dropping some. This repertoire shows 35,000 to 40,000 clones, 92% found once; its top ten account for around 5.5%. Sequenced material: CD8+ T cells from peripheral blood mononuclear cells, taken in the third trimester of pregnancy. Every receptor here comes from a female donor with multiple sclerosis, enrolled in a pregnancy study.

The chain recombines TRBV7-9 with TRBJ2-1; 8 bases agree with TRBD2. The CDR3 length is 13 residues. Germline trimming cut 8 bases from V and 3 bases from J; bases unmatched to any gene: 3. The germline CDR1 and CDR2 sequences are SEHNR and FQNEAQ (reference sequence). The CDR3 protein is CASRGGNYNEQFF. CDR3 nucleotides: TGTGCCAGCCGGGGGGGCAACTACAATGAGCAGTTCTTC.

The rearrangement joins TRBV5-5 to TRBJ2-7; 11 bases align to TRBD1. CDR3 length equals 14 residues. Unmatched junction bases numbered 4, after V lost 4 bases and J lost 4 bases. Germline V gene data show CDR1 as SGHKS and CDR2 as YYEKEE (reference sequence). CDR3 loop: CASSPGTGGYEQYF. Written as DNA, the CDR3 is TGTGCCAGCAGCCCCGGGACAGGGGGTTACGAGCAGTACTTC. The full variable domain, its missing parts supplied by reference TRBV5-5 and TRBJ2-7, is DAGVTQSPTHLIKTRGQQVTLRCSPISGHKSVSWYQQVLGQGPQFIFQYYEKEERGRGNFPDRFSARQFPNYSSELNVNALLLGDSALYLCASSPGTGGYEQYFGPGTRLTVT.

The chain is built from TRBV7-9 and TRBJ2-4; TRBD2 matches 9 bases. Germline V gene data show CDR1 as SEHNR and CDR2 as FQNEAQ (reference sequence). J lost 4 bases, V lost 1 base, and 5 bases had no gene match. The CDR3 has 16 residues. The CDR3 region has the DNA TGTGCCAGCAGCTTAGTGTCTAGCGGGAATAAAAACATTCAGTACTTC. Amino acids: CASSLVSSGNKNIQYF.

This CDR3 is CASTADFNEQFF. CDR3 bases: TGTGCCAGCACCGCCGACTTCAATGAGCAGTTCTTC. The gene calls are TRBV6-6 and TRBJ2-1; no reliable D call. The CDR3 spans 12 residues. V was cut by 7 bases and J by 6 bases, with 10 bases left in between. Germline values: CDR1 MNHNY, CDR2 SVGAGI (reference sequence).

The rearrangement joins TRBV11-2 to TRBJ2-3; the match to TRBD2 covers 13 bases. Germline loops: CDR1 SGHAT, CDR2 FQNNGV. With V trimmed by 5 bases and J by 6 bases, 8 bases remained unmatched. The CDR3 has 16 residues. CDR3 residues: CASSPRTSGSWDTQYF. The CDR3 nucleotides read TGTGCCAGCAGCCCTCGGACTAGCGGGAGCTGGGATACGCAGTATTTT. The whole variable domain, remainder taken from reference TRBV11-2 and TRBJ2-3, is EAGVAQSPRYKIIEKRQSVAFWCNPISGHATLYWYQQILGQGPKLLIQFQNNGVVDDSQLPKDRFSAERLKGVDSTLKIQPAKLEDSAVYLCASSPRTSGSWDTQYFGPGTRLTVL.

The gene calls are TRBV7-9 and TRBJ1-5; possible D gene TRBD1, 5 bases. Looked up from germline, CDR1 is SEHNR and CDR2 is FQNEAQ (reference sequence). V lost 5 bases and J lost 4, with 15 bases in between. The CDR3 is 15 residues long. CDR3 DNA: TGTGCCAGCAGCCCCTCGGAGGGGTGGAATCAGCCCCAGCATTTT. Translation: CASSPSEGWNQPQHF.

The J gene is TRBJ1-1, the V gene TRBV11-3; 8 nucleotides align to TRBD1. This CDR3 is 15 amino acids long. V was clipped by 1 base and J by 5 bases; unmatched bases: 6. Germline CDR1 and CDR2: SGHNT and YENEEA. The CDR3 loop is CASSLARGQLTEAFF. CDR3 coding DNA: TGTGCCAGCAGCTTAGCCAGGGGGCAGTTGACTGAAGCTTTCTTT.

The chain recombines TRBV11-3 with TRBJ2-3, with 8 bases matching TRBD2. Germline CDR1 SGHNT, CDR2 YENEEA. The CDR3 has 17 amino acids. V lost 4 bases and J lost 4; bases outside the gene matches: 13. As DNA, the CDR3 is TGTGCCAGCAGCTCGTGGGGGCGGGAGGCCGTGGCAGATACGCAGTATTTT. Translating it yields CASSSWGREAVADTQYF.

The chain recombines TRBV15 with TRBJ2-3, with 9 positions matching TRBD1. Per the germline V gene, CDR1 is LNHNV and CDR2 is YYDKDF (reference sequence). Unmatched junction bases numbered 9, after V lost 5 bases and J lost 3 bases. The CDR3 contains 16 residues. The CDR3 here is CATSVSAGQGTDTQYF. The DNA for the CDR3 is TGTGCCACCAGCGTTAGTGCCGGACAGGGGACAGATACGCAGTATTTT. The complete variable domain, with remaining parts taken from reference TRBV15 and TRBJ2-3, reads DAMVIQNPRYQVTQFGKPVTLSCSQTLNHNVMYWYQQKSSQAPKLLFHYYDKDFNNEADTPDNFQSRRPNTSFCFLDIRSPGLGDTAMYLCATSVSAGQGTDTQYFGPGTRLTVL.

The genes are TRBV7-2 and TRBJ2-3; 11 nucleotides line up with TRBD2. Looked up from germline, CDR1 is SGHTA and CDR2 is FQGNSA. With 0 bases clipped from V and 5 bases from J, the junction kept 1 base outside the gene matches. The CDR3 consists of 15 residues. CDR3 DNA sequence: TGTGCCAGCAGCTTAGCTAGCGGGGGGGGAGATACGCAGTATTTT. Residues: CASSLASGGGDTQYF.

This rearrangement joins TRBV5-4 to TRBJ2-7, with D perhaps matching TRBD2 (6 bases). Germline loops: CDR1 SGHNT, CDR2 YYREEE (reference sequence). V dropped 2 bases and J dropped 1 base, with 13 bases sitting between them. The CDR3 totals 15 residues. CDR3 loop: CASSLKAGRSYEQYF. The CDR3 DNA reads TGTGCCAGCAGCTTAAAAGCGGGCCGGTCCTACGAGCAGTACTTC.

This chain uses TRBV13 with TRBJ2-1, with D tentatively TRBD1 (6 bases). Germline lookup yields CDR1 PRHDT and CDR2 FYEKMQ (reference sequence). V lost 0 bases and J 8 bases, leaving 11 bases between the germline ends. The CDR3 spans 14 residues. CDR3 bases: TGTGCCAGCAGCTTAGGAGTTGGGGGCGATGAGCAGTTCTTC. Protein: CASSLGVGGDEQFF.

The chain employs TRBV11-2 and TRBJ2-3; 16 bases fit TRBD2. The ends lost 1 base at V and 3 bases at J; junction bases unmatched: 4. Germline assignment: CDR1 SGHAT and CDR2 FQNNGV. CDR3 size: 18 residues. The CDR3 protein is CASSLAGTSGRGTDTQYF. In DNA, the CDR3 is TGTGCCAGCAGCTTAGCAGGGACTAGCGGGAGGGGAACAGATACGCAGTATTTT.

This sequence joins TRBV30 and TRBJ2-7, with 10 positions matching TRBD2. V shed 3 bases and J 3 bases; nucleotides not matched to a gene: 11. The CDR3 contains 16 residues. CDR1 is GTSNPN, CDR2 SVGIG, per germline (reference sequence). CDR3 nucleotides: TGTGCCTGGAGAGGTACCAGGTCTAGCGGGAGCTACGAGCAGTACTTC. Amino acid sequence: CAWRGTRSSGSYEQYF. The variable domain in full, completed from reference TRBV30 and TRBJ2-7, reads SQTIHQWPATLVQPVGSPLSLECTVEGTSNPNLYWYRQAAGRGLQLLFYSVGIGQISSEVPQNLSASRPQDRQFILSSKKLLLSDSGFYLCAWRGTRSSGSYEQYFGPGTRLTVT.

This clone was found once. The chain employs TRBV11-2 and TRBJ1-2, with D possibly being TRBD1 (5 bases). From germline, CDR1 is SGHAT and CDR2 FQNNGV. Trimming left V 5 bases short and J 2 bases short, with 15 bases between. There are 15 residues in the CDR3. For the CDR3, the DNA is TGTGCCAGCAGCCACGGAATGGAGGGGAACTATGGCTACACCTTC. Protein: CASSHGMEGNYGYTF.

The gene calls are TRBV9 and TRBJ2-7, with D perhaps TRBD2 (6 bases). CDR1 is SGDLS, CDR2 YYNGEE, per germline. V dropped 0 bases and J dropped 5 bases, with 12 bases sitting between them. CDR3 size: 14 residues. The CDR3: CASSVGREWDEQYF. In DNA form, the CDR3 reads TGTGCCAGCAGCGTAGGTCGGGAGTGGGACGAGCAGTACTTC.

This chain links TRBV11-3 with TRBJ2-1; weak D call: TRBD2 (6 bases). The CDR3 totals 14 residues. Trimming pared 0 bases from V and 5 bases from J, leaving 8 bases between. Germline V lookup: CDR1 SGHNT, CDR2 YENEEA. The CDR3 coding sequence is TGTGCCAGCAGCTTAGATGCGGGAAACAATGAGCAGTTCTTC. It codes for CASSLDAGNNEQFF.

The chain couples TRBV7-2 to TRBJ2-2; 12 bases line up with TRBD2. The CDR3 contains 17 residues. Trimming at V came to 2 bases and at J to 6 bases, leaving 7 bases not matched to a gene. Germline V gives CDR1 SGHTA, CDR2 FQGNSA. CDR3 amino acids: CASSLTLAGGSSGELFF. Here the CDR3 DNA reads TGTGCCAGCAGCTTAACACTAGCGGGAGGTTCTTCCGGGGAGCTGTTTTTT. Full variable domain (missing parts from reference TRBV7-2 and TRBJ2-2): GAGVSQSPSNKVTEKGKDVELRCDPISGHTALYWYRQSLGQGLEFLIYFQGNSAPDKSGLPSDRFSAERTGGSVSTLTIQRTQQEDSAVYLCASSLTLAGGSSGELFFGEGSRLTVL.

The chain is built from TRBV7-9 and TRBJ2-2; 11 positions match TRBD2. The CDR3 runs to 17 residues. CDR1 SEHNR and CDR2 FQNEAQ come from the germline V gene (reference sequence). Trimming removed 1 base from V and 6 bases from J; junction bases left unmatched: 7. CDR3 bases: TGTGCCAGCAGCTTAGATAGCGGGAGGGCCGTCGCCGGGGAGCTGTTTTTT. This encodes CASSLDSGRAVAGELFF.

This clone occurred once. V and J are TRBV4-3 and TRBJ2-7; 10 bases line up with TRBD1. Germline assignment: CDR1 LGHNA and CDR2 YSLEER. Unmatched junction bases numbered 5, after V lost 0 bases and J lost 6 bases. CDR3 length: 15 residues. The CDR3 nucleotides are TGCGCCAGCAGCCAAGACAGGCGACAGGGGGCCGAGCAGTACTTC. Protein: CASSQDRRQGAEQYF.

The chain joins TRBV7-8 to TRBJ2-3, with 10 bases matching TRBD2. Germline CDR1 and CDR2: SGHVS and FQNEAQ. This CDR3 contains 16 residues. V dropped 6 bases and J dropped 2; count of bases not matched to a gene: 8. The CDR3 DNA sequence: TGTGCCAGCAGACTGTTAGCGGGAGGACCCACAGATACGCAGTATTTT. Its protein product is CASRLLAGGPTDTQYF.

This clone has only one observation. The CDR3 DNA reads TGTGCCAGCAGCCTACCGCAGGGGCCACTCTACGAGCAGTACTTC. This gives the protein CASSLPQGPLYEQYF. The V call is TRBV7-8, the J call TRBJ2-7; perhaps TRBD1 as D (6 bases). CDR3 length: 15 amino acids. Germline assignment: CDR1 SGHVS and CDR2 FQNEAQ. The V and J ends lost 5 bases and 3 bases respectively, with 17 bases between them.

The chain joins TRBV7-9 to TRBJ2-3; D not certain. V dropped 5 bases and J dropped 1 base, with 10 bases sitting between them. There are 14 residues in the CDR3. Germline V lookup: CDR1 SEHNR, CDR2 FQNEAQ (reference sequence). In nucleotides, the CDR3 is TGTGCCAGCAGCCTACAGCAGCGCACAGATACGCAGTATTTT. Translating gives CASSLQQRTDTQYF. Full variable domain (rest looked up from reference TRBV7-9 and TRBJ2-3): DTGVSQNPRHKITKRGQNVTFRCDPISEHNRLYWYRQTLGQGPEFLTYFQNEAQLEKSRLLSDRFSAERPKGSFSTLEIQRTEQGDSAMYLCASSLQQRTDTQYFGPGTRLTVL.

The rearrangement links TRBV7-3 to TRBJ1-1; TRBD1 agrees at 10 bases. The germline gives CDR1 SGHTA, CDR2 FQGTGA. The V gene end was trimmed by 5 bases and the J gene end by 3 bases; junction bases not matched to a gene: 3. CDR3 length: 14 residues. The CDR3, as DNA: TGTGCCAGCAGCCTGGGACAGGGGCACACTGAAGCTTTCTTT. This sequence encodes CASSLGQGHTEAFF.

The rearrangement joins TRBV27 to TRBJ1-1, with D maybe TRBD1 (6 bases). Germline CDR1 MNHEY, CDR2 SMNVEV (reference sequence). The V end lost 6 bases, the J end lost 0 bases, and 8 bases lay between the germline ends. The CDR3 sequence is 13 residues long. CDR3 bases: TGTGCCAGCAGAACAGGGTTGAACACTGAAGCTTTCTTT. Its protein is CASRTGLNTEAFF.

This chain joins TRBV10-3 and TRBJ2-3; TRBD1 is a possible D gene (6 bases). The CDR3 runs 16 residues. Per the germline V gene, CDR1 is ENHRY and CDR2 is SYGVKD. Trimming stripped 8 bases from V and 3 bases from J, with 21 bases between. CDR3 protein: CAIAEDILRGTDTQYF. In DNA, the CDR3 is TGTGCCATCGCTGAGGACATTCTTAGGGGGACAGATACGCAGTATTTT.